One sample yielded the 19 T cell receptor beta chains listed below, sequenced in a study of CD8 T cells in ankylosing spondylitis. Study-wide results and caveats: Characteristic of ankylosing spondylitis blood, it appeared, was a TCR beta motif comprising fewer than 10 highly homologous variants.

These receptors have no known antigen. One entry per CDR3 protein, called by TCRdb with MiXCR from the 5' RACE reads. The table records 200,000 to 250,000 distinct CDR3 sequences, 7% to 8% of them present only once. Sequenced input: blood, either unsorted or a sorted T cell fraction (not recorded which). The receptors originated from a male donor with ankylosing spondylitis.

This clonotype was seen repeatedly, ten times or more. The rearrangement joins TRBV7-9 to TRBJ2-7; 8 bases fit TRBD2. Germline V gene data show CDR1 as SEHNR and CDR2 as FQNEAQ (reference sequence). This CDR3 is 16 amino acids long. Unmatched junction bases numbered 9, after V lost 5 bases and J lost 0 bases. The CDR3 loop reads CASSPREGGSSYEQYF. The CDR3 nucleotides read TGTGCCAGCAGCCCCCGGGAGGGGGGTAGCTCCTACGAGCAGTACTTC.

The gene calls are TRBV11-2 and TRBJ2-7; TRBD2 aligns across 8 bases. CDR1 and CDR2 (germline): SGHAT, FQNNGV. The trim removed 2 bases at V and 0 bases at J, leaving 15 bases unmatched. This CDR3 has 19 residues. The DNA of the CDR3 is TGTGCCAGCAGCTTACCAGCCAATCCGGATAGCGGGGACTCCTACGAGCAGTACTTC. Translation: CASSLPANPDSGDSYEQYF. The full variable domain, completed using reference TRBV11-2 and TRBJ2-7, is EAGVAQSPRYKIIEKRQSVAFWCNPISGHATLYWYQQILGQGPKLLIQFQNNGVVDDSQLPKDRFSAERLKGVDSTLKIQPAKLEDSAVYLCASSLPANPDSGDSYEQYFGPGTRLTVT.

V and J are TRBV6-1 and TRBJ2-5; D call uncertain. The CDR3 covers 13 residues. V was clipped by 6 bases and J by 5 bases, with 13 bases between them. Germline CDR1 reads MNHNS; CDR2 reads SASEGT. CDR3 sequence (DNA): TGTGCCAGCAGCGGTCCGGTGGGTGAGACCCAGTACTTC. Translation: CASSGPVGETQYF.

This rearrangement joins TRBV15 to TRBJ1-5; D might be TRBD1 (5 bases). The ends were cut back, 0 bases at V and 4 bases at J, with 10 bases in the middle. From germline, CDR1 is LNHNV and CDR2 YYDKDF (reference sequence). This CDR3 spans 15 amino acids. This CDR3 is CATSRDPSGNQPQHF. In DNA, the CDR3 is TGTGCCACCAGCAGAGATCCGTCAGGGAATCAGCCCCAGCATTTT.

This clonotype was counted at least ten times. V gene TRBV20-1 combines with J gene TRBJ1-2, with D uncertain. This CDR3 is built from 11 residues. Trimming took 4 bases from V and 8 from J, leaving 11 bases between them. Germline lookup yields CDR1 DFQATT and CDR2 SNEGSKA (reference sequence). The CDR3 bases are TGCAGTGCTATAGCCCAAGGCGGCTACACCTTC. Translated: CSAIAQGGYTF.

The rearrangement links TRBV9 to TRBJ1-2, with TRBD1 as a possible D gene (6 bases). The V and J ends lost 4 bases and 4 bases respectively, with 14 bases between them. CDR1 and CDR2 from the germline V gene are SGDLS and YYNGEE. The CDR3 totals 14 residues. Here the CDR3 DNA reads TGTGCCAGCAGCCCGCGGACAGCTCTCTATGGCTACACCTTC. Its translation is CASSPRTALYGYTF.

Many counts were recorded for this clonotype. The V and J genes are TRBV9 and TRBJ1-1, with 7 bases that match TRBD1. This CDR3 is built from 15 residues. Germline V gives CDR1 SGDLS, CDR2 YYNGEE. Trimming at V came to 3 bases and at J to 2 bases, leaving 7 bases not matched to a gene. As DNA, the CDR3 is TGTGCCAGCAGCGCTGATACAGGGGCAAACACTGAAGCTTTCTTT. This codes for CASSADTGANTEAFF.

This clonotype was seen at least ten times. J is TRBJ2-5 and V is TRBV29-1; 13 bases fit TRBD2. Looked up from germline, CDR1 is SQVTM and CDR2 is ANQGSEA. The junction had 7 bases not matched to a gene; V was cut back by 4 bases and J by 5 bases. The CDR3 sequence is 15 residues long. The CDR3 protein is CSVVGTSGNGETQYF. As DNA, the CDR3 is TGCAGCGTTGTAGGGACTAGCGGGAACGGGGAGACCCAGTACTTC.

This clonotype was counted at least ten times. The CDR3 DNA follows: TGTGCCAGCAGTTACGACCGTTTGAGCTCCTACGAGCAGTACTTC. It encodes CASSYDRLSSYEQYF. J is TRBJ2-7 and V is TRBV6-5; D gene unclear. The CDR3 has 15 amino acids. V was trimmed by 2 bases and J by 0 bases, leaving 11 bases between them. Germline V lookup: CDR1 MNHEY, CDR2 SVGAGI.

In its sample, this clonotype was seen many times. This chain joins TRBV2 and TRBJ2-1; D remains unclear. Germline CDR1 is SNHLY and CDR2 is FYNNEI. This CDR3 has 10 amino acids. Trimming shortened V by 6 bases and J by 6 bases, and 3 bases separated the two germline ends. CDR3 DNA: TGTGCCAGCAGCCCCAATGAGCAGTTCTTC. This encodes CASSPNEQFF.

This clonotype appeared many times. The CDR3 reads CASSPVGATYEQYF. The CDR3 DNA reads TGTGCCAGCAGCCCCGTTGGGGCAACCTACGAGCAGTACTTC. The chain employs TRBV5-6 and TRBJ2-7; tentative D call: TRBD1 (5 bases). Trimming took off 4 bases at V and 2 bases at J, with 13 bases between the two ends. Germline CDR1 reads SGHDT; CDR2 reads YYEEEE. This CDR3 has 14 amino acids.

This clonotype was recorded at least ten times. V gene TRBV5-1 combines with J gene TRBJ2-1, with D unresolved. The germline V gene encodes CDR1 SGHRS and CDR2 YFSETQ. The CDR3 sequence is 13 residues long. Trimming stripped 0 bases from V and 9 bases from J, with 10 bases between. DNA for the CDR3: TGCGCCAGCAGCTTGGTAGACTCGGGTGAGCAGTTCTTC. This codes for CASSLVDSGEQFF.

The chain combines TRBV7-9 with TRBJ2-7, with D maybe TRBD2 (5 bases). The CDR3 totals 16 residues. The germline CDR1 and CDR2 sequences are SEHNR and FQNEAQ (reference sequence). V was trimmed by 5 bases and J by 0 bases, leaving 17 bases between them. This CDR3 reads CASSAPEVPSSYEQYF. The CDR3 DNA sequence: TGTGCCAGCAGCGCCCCGGAGGTCCCGAGCTCCTACGAGCAGTACTTC.

This clonotype was observed at least ten times. The rearrangement links TRBV7-2 to TRBJ1-1; unclear D gene. Deletions cut 3 bases from V and 0 bases from J, with 8 bases between. From germline, CDR1 is SGHTA and CDR2 FQGNSA. The CDR3 has 14 residues. CDR3: CASSLGRLNTEAFF. The CDR3 DNA is TGTGCCAGCAGCTTGGGCAGGCTGAACACTGAAGCTTTCTTT.

The gene calls are TRBV12-3 or TRBV12-4 and TRBJ2-7; no definite D call. This CDR3 spans 13 amino acids. Trimming pared 4 bases from V and 5 bases from J, leaving 12 bases between. DNA for the CDR3: TGTGCCAGCAGTTCAGAAGTGGCAGACGAGCAGTACTTC. This encodes CASSSEVADEQYF.

The rearrangement links TRBV20-1 to TRBJ2-6; D is undetermined. V lost 0 bases to trimming and J lost 2 bases, with 5 bases between them. The CDR3 is 14 residues long. Germline V gene data show CDR1 as DFQATT and CDR2 as SNEGSKA (reference sequence). In DNA, the CDR3 is TGCAGTGCTAGAGATCCTCCTGGGGCCAACGTCCTGACTTTC. Translated, it gives CSARDPPGANVLTF.

Ten or more counts support this clonotype. V gene TRBV4-3 combines with J gene TRBJ2-1, with D possibly TRBD2 on 5 matching bases. Per germline, CDR1 LGHNA and CDR2 YSLEER. The CDR3 is made up of 17 amino acids. Between the trimmed V and J ends, which lost 5 bases and 0 bases, there was a span of 17 bases. For the CDR3, the DNA is TGCGCCAGCAGCACCCGGGAAGCGGAAATCTCCTACAATGAGCAGTTCTTC. This encodes CASSTREAEISYNEQFF.

This chain links TRBV29-1 with TRBJ1-1; D is unclear. Germline V gene data show CDR1 as SQVTM and CDR2 as ANQGSEA. V shed 0 bases and J shed 8 bases, with 16 bases lying between them. This CDR3 contains 14 residues. The CDR3 nucleotides read TGCAGCGTTGAAGAGGGAGAAGGGAACGAAGAAGCTTTCTTT. Protein sequence: CSVEEGEGNEEAFF.

Many counts were recorded for this clonotype. The chain carries TRBV7-8 and TRBJ1-5; TRBD1 agrees at 7 bases. In germline, CDR1 is SGHVS, CDR2 FQNEAQ. The length of the CDR3 is 15 residues. Unmatched junction bases numbered 4, after V lost 4 bases and J lost 1 base. The CDR3 protein is CASSYDRASNQPQHF. The CDR3 DNA sequence: TGTGCCAGCAGCTATGACAGGGCCAGCAATCAGCCCCAGCATTTT.